The 19 T cell receptor beta chains reported below all come from one sample, sequenced in a study of T-cell reconstitution after alpha-beta-depleted transplantation in children (dated by TCRdb to about 2016). In the paper's terms, the treatment or condition label means: allogeneic hematopoietic cell transplantation with graft depleted of TCRalphabeta T cells and CD19 B cells. Libraries came from PCR. The sample was run on an Illumina HiSeq 2500. To normalize quantification of the TCRbeta repertoire, the TCR libraries were built with molecular barcoding that relied on unique molecular identifiers. TCRdb passed the public sequencing reads through fastp at Q25 and MiXCR, retaining productive beta sequences. For every CDR3 protein sequence, its rows merge into one entry that carries the most common genes and DNA. In all, the sample holds hundreds of thousands of distinct CDR3 sequences, and 8% to 11% of those were seen once. 2% to 2.5% of the sample goes to the ten largest clones.

The sequences come from PBMCs, collected before TCRalphabeta/CD19-depleted stem cell transplant. These TCRs come from a child aged 2-9 years with inherited bone marrow failure, due to receive a stem cell transplant.

This clonotype was observed many times. The chain's CDR3 is CASSYWDSGHEQYF. Here the CDR3 DNA reads TGTGCCAGCAGTTACTGGGACAGTGGCCACGAGCAGTACTTC. The gene calls are TRBV6-5 and TRBJ2-7; 7 bases align to TRBD1. CDR1 and CDR2 (germline): MNHEY, SVGAGI. Trimming at V came to 1 base and at J to 5 bases, leaving 5 bases not matched to a gene. The CDR3 has 14 amino acids.

This clonotype was recorded a few times. This chain links TRBV27 with TRBJ1-2, with 9 bases lining up with TRBD1. After removal of 3 bases from V and 6 bases from J, the junction contained 5 bases not matched to a gene. CDR1 and CDR2 (germline): MNHEY, SMNVEV (reference sequence). This CDR3 contains 14 residues. The CDR3 DNA is TGTGCCAGCAGTTTCAGGACAGGGGATCATGGCTACACCTTC. This sequence encodes CASSFRTGDHGYTF.

This clonotype has ten or more counts. The V gene is TRBV7-2, the J gene TRBJ2-1; unclear D gene. The germline V gene has CDR1 SGHTA and CDR2 FQGNSA. The CDR3 runs to 15 residues. The ends were cut back, 0 bases at V and 5 bases at J, with 11 bases in the middle. In DNA form, the CDR3 reads TGTGCCAGCAGCTTAGCGCGACTCTGGGACAATGAGCAGTTCTTC. This sequence encodes CASSLARLWDNEQFF.

This clonotype was detected many times. The chain couples TRBV5-1 to TRBJ1-1, with unresolved D. CDR1 is SGHRS, CDR2 YFSETQ, per germline. The V and J ends lost 4 bases and 0 bases respectively, with 13 bases between them. The CDR3 length is 15 residues. CDR3 in amino acids: CASSPEPPMNTEAFF. CDR3 sequence (DNA): TGCGCCAGCAGCCCCGAGCCCCCTATGAACACTGAAGCTTTCTTT.

This rearrangement joins TRBV2 to TRBJ2-7, with TRBD1 identical over 8 bases. Germline trimming cut 6 bases from V and 7 bases from J; bases unmatched to any gene: 8. Germline V gene sequence: CDR1 SNHLY, CDR2 FYNNEI. This CDR3 spans 13 amino acids. The DNA for the CDR3 is TGTGCCAGCAGACGGGACAGGCCCTCTGAGCAGTACTTC. This sequence encodes CASRRDRPSEQYF. The full variable domain, with the rest looked up from reference TRBV2 and TRBJ2-7, is EPEVTQTPSHQVTQMGQEVILRCVPISNHLYFYWYRQILGQKVEFLVSFYNNEISEKSEIFDDQFSVERPDGSNFTLKIRSTKLEDSAMYFCASRRDRPSEQYFGPGTRLTVT.

This clonotype was found many times. The chain employs TRBV12-3 or TRBV12-4 and TRBJ1-5; D is unresolved. This CDR3 comprises 13 residues. Between the trimmed V and J ends, which lost 6 bases and 4 bases, there was a span of 10 bases. Here the CDR3 DNA reads TGTGCCAGCAGCCTAGACATAAATCAGCCCCAGCATTTT. This sequence encodes CASSLDINQPQHF.

This clonotype was seen ten or more times. J is TRBJ2-5 and V is TRBV6-1, with 7 bases matching TRBD1. Germline trimming cut 5 bases from V and 9 bases from J; bases unmatched to any gene: 12. This CDR3 region has 14 residues. Germline assignment: CDR1 MNHNS and CDR2 SASEGT. CDR3 coding DNA: TGTGCCAGCAGTCCCAGGACAGGTTCTTCTCCCCAGTACTTC. Translation gives CASSPRTGSSPQYF.

CDR3 amino acids: CASSQGGVPYGYTF. The CDR3 nucleotides read TGCGCCAGCAGCCAAGGGGGGGTGCCCTATGGCTACACCTTC. V gene TRBV4-1 combines with J gene TRBJ1-2, with a weak D call TRBD1 (5 bases). Germline assignment: CDR1 MGHRA and CDR2 YSYEKL. The CDR3 is 14 residues long. Trimming left V 1 base short and J 4 bases short, with 10 bases between.

The gene calls are TRBV7-6 and TRBJ2-5, with D possibly matching TRBD1 (6 bases). Germline CDR1 reads SGHVS; CDR2 reads FNYEAQ. With 2 bases removed from V and 5 bases from J, the gap between germline ends came to 15 bases. The CDR3 loop spans 15 amino acids. CDR3 sequence reads: CASSLFLGQRETQYF. The CDR3 nucleotides read TGTGCCAGCAGCTTATTCCTTGGACAGCGGGAGACCCAGTACTTC.

This clonotype was detected many times. The rearrangement links TRBV30 to TRBJ1-5, with D possibly matching TRBD1 (5 bases). Trimming removed 2 bases from V and 5 bases from J, with 13 bases in between. The CDR3 sequence is 14 residues long. Germline V gene lookup returns CDR1 GTSNPN and CDR2 SVGIG (reference sequence). For the CDR3, the DNA is TGTGCCTGGAGTTCGGGGGAGAGGTATCAGCCCCAGCATTTT. Encoded protein: CAWSSGERYQPQHF.

This clonotype was observed a few times. The chain joins TRBV27 to TRBJ1-2; D is uncertain. Germline V gene sequence: CDR1 MNHEY, CDR2 SMNVEV (reference sequence). The CDR3 loop spans 15 amino acids. V lost 6 bases and J lost 0, with 14 bases in between. CDR3 DNA: TGTGCCAGCAGCCCTGTAGGTGTAGCTAACTATGGCTACACCTTC. Translated, it gives CASSPVGVANYGYTF.

This clonotype has a count of ten or more. V usage is TRBV29-1 and J usage is TRBJ2-6, with 7 bases identical to TRBD1. The V gene's germline CDR1 is SQVTM and CDR2 ANQGSEA. The V segment lost 1 base and the J segment 0 bases; nucleotides outside the gene matches: 3. There are 16 residues in the CDR3. The CDR3: CSVEGGTDSGANVLTF. The CDR3 DNA reads as TGCAGCGTTGAAGGGGGGACAGACTCTGGGGCCAACGTCCTGACTTTC.

This clonotype was found many times. The chain has TRBV9 and TRBJ2-4; the D gene is possibly TRBD2 (5 bases). V lost 0 bases to trimming and J lost 2 bases, with 12 bases between them. Per germline, CDR1 SGDLS and CDR2 YYNGEE. The CDR3 contains 16 residues. CDR3 protein: CASSVVARGTKNIQYF. The CDR3 nucleotides are TGTGCCAGCAGCGTAGTCGCTCGAGGGACCAAAAACATTCAGTACTTC.

The sample holds many counts of this clonotype. The chain combines TRBV6-5 with TRBJ2-3; 10 bases map to TRBD2. CDR3 length equals 17 residues. The V gene's germline CDR1 is MNHEY and CDR2 SVGAGI. Unmatched junction bases numbered 10, after V lost 0 bases and J lost 7 bases. The CDR3: CASSYSTRLAGPNTQYF. Here the CDR3 DNA reads TGTGCCAGCAGTTACTCAACTCGACTAGCGGGCCCCAATACGCAGTATTTT.

This clonotype was detected many times. The V and J genes are TRBV7-6 and TRBJ2-7; no firm D call. V was trimmed by 3 bases and J by 6 bases, leaving 9 bases between them. This CDR3 has 12 amino acids. CDR1 is SGHVS, CDR2 FNYEAQ, per germline. The CDR3 nucleotides read TGTGCCAGCAGCTTCAACAAGGGCGAGCAGTACTTC. This gives the protein CASSFNKGEQYF.

V gene TRBV7-9 combines with J gene TRBJ2-3; D unresolved. The length of the CDR3 is 14 residues. Trimming left V 5 bases short and J 4 bases short, with 13 bases between. The V gene's germline CDR1 is SEHNR and CDR2 FQNEAQ (reference sequence). The CDR3 reads CASSPARGSDTQYF. CDR3 nucleotides: TGTGCCAGCAGCCCCGCCCGAGGTTCAGATACGCAGTATTTT. Full variable domain (outside the CDR3, taken from reference TRBV7-9 and TRBJ2-3): DTGVSQNPRHKITKRGQNVTFRCDPISEHNRLYWYRQTLGQGPEFLTYFQNEAQLEKSRLLSDRFSAERPKGSFSTLEIQRTEQGDSAMYLCASSPARGSDTQYFGPGTRLTVL.

This clonotype was observed many times. This chain joins TRBV4-1 and TRBJ2-1; unclear D gene. There are 12 residues in the CDR3. The V and J ends lost 3 bases and 7 bases respectively, with 7 bases between them. Germline CDR1 is MGHRA and CDR2 is YSYEKL. The CDR3 bases are TGCGCCAGCAGCCACGAAGGTAATGAGCAGTTCTTC. This encodes CASSHEGNEQFF.

DNA for the CDR3: TGTGCCAGCAGCTCACCGACATCCTGGGGAGAGACCCAGTACTTC. It specifies CASSSPTSWGETQYF. The chain recombines TRBV11-2 with TRBJ2-5; D is uncertain. Trimming stripped 4 bases from V and 4 bases from J, with 16 bases between. This CDR3 is built from 15 residues. CDR1 is SGHAT and CDR2 is FQNNGV in the germline V gene.

This clonotype showed up many times. The rearrangement uses TRBV3-1 and TRBJ1-1; no reliable D call. CDR1 is LGHDT and CDR2 is YNNKEL in the germline V gene (reference sequence). This CDR3 spans 15 amino acids. V was clipped by 2 bases and J by 0 bases, with 10 bases between them. CDR3 loop: CASSQSPGLNTEAFF. The CDR3 DNA reads TGTGCCAGCAGCCAATCCCCAGGATTGAACACTGAAGCTTTCTTT.